The sequence of this TCR beta chain was determined in a study of cytomegalovirus exposure and HLA in healthy donors. Notes on the study in general: On later analysis, the bulk of CMV-associated TCR beta chains appeared to be HLA-restricted. Highly shared variants forming one cluster were likely a sequencing artifact.

The PCR ran on 60 Vbeta and 13 Jbeta primers. Clones were read by immunoSEQ multiplex PCR, and TCRdb kept only the in-frame ones, dropping some. This listing includes fewer than 150,000 clones. Germline V gene lookup returns CDR1 WSHSY and CDR2 SAAADI. V lost 5 bases to trimming and J lost 3 bases; unmatched junction nucleotides: 11. The length of the CDR3 is 16 residues. As regards this clone: Its antigen is not known.

Donors in the study were healthy people who gave bone marrow. The TCR was taken from a man in his forties in good health and CMV-seronegative. The sample was PBMCs. The chain couples TRBV10-2 to TRBJ1-2, with 8 nucleotides matching TRBD1. The DNA for the CDR3 is TGCGCCAGCAGTAGGAAGCAGGGGGCTCTCTACTATGGCTACACCTTC. Translated, it gives CASSRKQGALYYGYTF.